These 8 T cell receptor beta chains share one sample of origin, sequenced in a study of blood T cell repertoires in COVID-19. The method was immunoSEQ multiplex PCR; TCRdb's version includes in-frame clones alone and lacks a portion of them. The sample yields 180,000 or so clones, around 80% seen once. The sample was peripheral blood. These receptors were taken from a woman in her 70s with COVID-19, enrolled during active disease.

The rearrangement links TRBV12-3 or TRBV12-4 to TRBJ1-1; TRBD1 is a possible D gene (6 bases). The CDR3 is 13 amino acids. Trimming cost V 7 bases and J 6 bases, with 15 bases left between them. The CDR3 here is CASTSRQVPEAFF. The DNA for the CDR3 is TGTGCCAGCACATCAAGACAGGTACCTGAAGCTTTCTTT.

The chain has TRBV7-3 and TRBJ2-6; D possibly corresponds to TRBD1 (5 bases). V was clipped by 2 bases and J by 2 bases, with 7 bases between them. This CDR3 spans 15 amino acids. Germline assignment: CDR1 SGHTA and CDR2 FQGTGA. The CDR3 protein is CASSLQGTGANVLTF. In nucleotides, the CDR3 is TGTGCCAGCAGCTTACAGGGAACTGGGGCCAACGTCCTGACTTTC.

The V call is TRBV7-2, the J call TRBJ1-6; D call uncertain. The CDR3 loop spans 17 amino acids. Germline V gene data show CDR1 as SGHTA and CDR2 as FQGNSA. The germline V and J ends were trimmed by 2 bases and 0 bases, with 11 bases remaining between them. This chain's CDR3 is CASSLYPRSSYNSPLHF. Written as DNA, the CDR3 is TGTGCCAGCAGCTTATACCCGCGGAGCTCCTATAATTCACCCCTCCACTTT.

The CDR3 DNA reads as TGCAGTGCTAGTGGTCCTCCTCGCACAGATACGCAGTATTTT. Protein sequence: CSASGPPRTDTQYF. The chain carries TRBV20-1 and TRBJ2-3; D gene uncertain. V was shortened by 3 bases and J by 1 base, with 11 bases between the two germline ends. This CDR3 comprises 14 residues. CDR1 and CDR2 (germline): DFQATT, SNEGSKA (reference sequence).

The rearrangement uses TRBV6-1 and TRBJ1-4; unclear D gene. The germline gives CDR1 MNHNS, CDR2 SASEGT. Trimming shortened V by 1 base and J by 8 bases, and 5 bases separated the two germline ends. This CDR3 contains 12 residues. CDR3 residues: CASSEVPEKLFF. The CDR3 DNA sequence: TGTGCCAGCAGTGAAGTTCCGGAAAAACTGTTTTTT.

V gene TRBV2 combines with J gene TRBJ2-7, with TRBD1 identical over 8 bases. J was trimmed by 3 bases and V by 4 bases; bases with no gene match: 5. The CDR3 covers 14 residues. Germline CDR1 reads SNHLY; CDR2 reads FYNNEI. This CDR3 is CASSVDRAVYEQYF. Written as DNA, the CDR3 is TGTGCCAGCAGTGTGGACAGGGCAGTCTACGAGCAGTACTTC.

The chain carries TRBV27 and TRBJ1-3; 7 bases map to TRBD1. This CDR3 has 14 amino acids. J lost 4 bases, V lost 2 bases, and 2 bases had no gene match. CDR1 is MNHEY and CDR2 is SMNVEV in the germline V gene (reference sequence). The CDR3 protein is CASSLAGQGNTIYF. The CDR3 region has the DNA TGTGCCAGCAGTTTAGCGGGACAGGGAAACACCATATATTTT.

The chain couples TRBV18 to TRBJ2-4; TRBD1 matches 9 bases. After removal of 3 bases from V and 4 bases from J, the junction contained 1 base not matched to a gene. Germline CDR1 reads KGHSH; CDR2 reads LQKENI. The CDR3 length is 14 residues. The DNA for the CDR3 is TGTGCCAGCTCACCGACAGGGGGAAAAAACATTCAGTACTTC. It codes for CASSPTGGKNIQYF.